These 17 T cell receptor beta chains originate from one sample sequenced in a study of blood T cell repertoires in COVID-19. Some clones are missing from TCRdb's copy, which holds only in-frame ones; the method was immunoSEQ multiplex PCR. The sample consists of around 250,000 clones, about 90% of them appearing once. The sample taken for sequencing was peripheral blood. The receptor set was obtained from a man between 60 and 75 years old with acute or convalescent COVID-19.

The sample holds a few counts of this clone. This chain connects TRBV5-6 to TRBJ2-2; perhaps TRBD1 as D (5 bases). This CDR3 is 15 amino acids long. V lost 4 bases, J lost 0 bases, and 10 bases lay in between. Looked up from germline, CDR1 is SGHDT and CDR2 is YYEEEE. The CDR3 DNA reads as TGTGCCAGCAGCCCGGACACTACGAACACCGGGGAGCTGTTTTTT. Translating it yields CASSPDTTNTGELFF.

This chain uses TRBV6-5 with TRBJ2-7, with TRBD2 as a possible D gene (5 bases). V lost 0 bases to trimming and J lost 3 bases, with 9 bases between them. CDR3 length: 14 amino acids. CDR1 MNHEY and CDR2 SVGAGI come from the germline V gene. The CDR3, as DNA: TGTGCCAGCAGTTACTCGAGGGCAGACTACGAGCAGTACTTC. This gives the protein CASSYSRADYEQYF.

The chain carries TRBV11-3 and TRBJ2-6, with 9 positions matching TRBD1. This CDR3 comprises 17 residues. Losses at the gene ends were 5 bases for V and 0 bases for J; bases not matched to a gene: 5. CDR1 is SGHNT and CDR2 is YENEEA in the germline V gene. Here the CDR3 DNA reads TGTGCCAGCAGCCCGGGACAGGGAGACTCTGGGGCCAACGTCCTGACTTTC. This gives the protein CASSPGQGDSGANVLTF.

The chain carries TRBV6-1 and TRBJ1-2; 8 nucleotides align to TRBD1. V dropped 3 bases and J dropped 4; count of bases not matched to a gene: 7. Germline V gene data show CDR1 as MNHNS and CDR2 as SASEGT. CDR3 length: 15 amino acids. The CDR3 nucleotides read TGTGCCAGCAGTGACCCAGGGGGCGGAAGCTATGGCTACACCTTC. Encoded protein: CASSDPGGGSYGYTF.

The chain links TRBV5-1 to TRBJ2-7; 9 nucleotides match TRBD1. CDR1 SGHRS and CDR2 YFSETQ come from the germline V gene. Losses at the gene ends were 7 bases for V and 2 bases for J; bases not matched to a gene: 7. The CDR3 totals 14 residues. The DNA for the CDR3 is TGCGCCAGCTGGGGAGGGACAGGGACCTACGAGCAGTACTTC. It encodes CASWGGTGTYEQYF.

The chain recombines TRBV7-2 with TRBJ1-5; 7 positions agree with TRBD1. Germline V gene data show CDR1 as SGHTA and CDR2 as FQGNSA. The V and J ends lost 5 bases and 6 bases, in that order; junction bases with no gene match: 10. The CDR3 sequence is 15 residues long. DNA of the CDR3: TGTGCCAGCAGCCCGACAGGGACGAGGGGTCAGCCCCAGCATTTT. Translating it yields CASSPTGTRGQPQHF.

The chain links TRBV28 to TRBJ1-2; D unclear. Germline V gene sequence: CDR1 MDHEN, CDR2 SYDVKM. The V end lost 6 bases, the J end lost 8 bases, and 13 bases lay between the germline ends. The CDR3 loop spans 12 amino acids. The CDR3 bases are TGTGCCAGCAGGAGGGAGGTGTTGGGCTACACCTTC. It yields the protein CASRREVLGYTF.

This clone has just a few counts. In DNA, the CDR3 is TGTGCCAGCTCACCTAGTTTTGACGAGCAGTACTTC. It translates to CASSPSFDEQYF. The chain couples TRBV18 to TRBJ2-7, with no clear D. CDR1 is KGHSH and CDR2 is LQKENI in the germline V gene. The ends were cut back, 3 bases at V and 5 bases at J, with 8 bases in the middle. There are 12 residues in the CDR3.

The CDR3: CASSARTEVADTEAFF. In nucleotides, the CDR3 is TGTGCCAGCAGCGCCCGGACGGAGGTTGCTGATACTGAAGCTTTCTTT. V and J are TRBV9 and TRBJ1-1; D not certain. Germline V lookup: CDR1 SGDLS, CDR2 YYNGEE. The germline V and J ends were trimmed by 3 bases and 5 bases, with 20 bases remaining between them. This CDR3 is built from 16 residues.

CDR3 bases: TGTGCCAGCAGTTTGAGCGGGAGGAATCCAGATACGCAGTATTTT. Protein sequence: CASSLSGRNPDTQYF. The chain joins TRBV7-2 to TRBJ2-3; TRBD2 matches at 9 bases. This CDR3 has 15 amino acids. V was pared by 6 bases and J by 4 bases, with 8 bases of the junction left unmatched. The germline V gene encodes CDR1 SGHTA and CDR2 FQGNSA. Complete variable domain (other parts from reference TRBV7-2 and TRBJ2-3): GAGVSQSPSNKVTEKGKDVELRCDPISGHTALYWYRQSLGQGLEFLIYFQGNSAPDKSGLPSDRFSAERTGGSVSTLTIQRTQQEDSAVYLCASSLSGRNPDTQYFGPGTRLTVL.

In nucleotides, the CDR3 is TGTGCTAGTGGTACCGGGACAGCCTTCTACGAGCAGTACTTC. It is translated as CASGTGTAFYEQYF. This chain uses TRBV12-5 with TRBJ2-7, with 7 bases lining up with TRBD1. This CDR3 spans 14 amino acids. Germline trimming cut 5 bases from V and 3 bases from J; bases unmatched to any gene: 7. The V gene's germline CDR1 is LGHNT and CDR2 FRNRAP.

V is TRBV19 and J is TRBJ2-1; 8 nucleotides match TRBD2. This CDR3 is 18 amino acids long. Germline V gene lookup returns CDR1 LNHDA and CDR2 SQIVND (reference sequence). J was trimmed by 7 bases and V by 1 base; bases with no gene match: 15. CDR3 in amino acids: CASSIVEGSGSILNEQFF. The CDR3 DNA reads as TGTGCCAGTAGTATAGTAGAAGGGAGCGGGAGTATATTGAATGAGCAGTTCTTC.

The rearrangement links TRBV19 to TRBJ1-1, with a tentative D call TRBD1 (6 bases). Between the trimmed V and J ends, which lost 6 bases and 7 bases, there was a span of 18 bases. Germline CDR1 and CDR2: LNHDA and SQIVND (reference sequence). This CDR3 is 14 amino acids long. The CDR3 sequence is CASRRSIRTDEAFF. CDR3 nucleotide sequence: TGTGCCAGTAGGAGGTCGATTCGGACAGATGAAGCTTTCTTT.

The CDR3 reads CASSLEPSTGELFF. For the CDR3, the DNA is TGTGCCAGCAGCTTGGAACCTAGTACCGGGGAGCTGTTTTTT. The chain recombines TRBV5-4 with TRBJ2-2; D uncertain. CDR3 size: 14 residues. Germline CDR1 is SGHNT and CDR2 is YYREEE (reference sequence). With 0 bases removed from V and 5 bases from J, the gap between germline ends came to 8 bases.

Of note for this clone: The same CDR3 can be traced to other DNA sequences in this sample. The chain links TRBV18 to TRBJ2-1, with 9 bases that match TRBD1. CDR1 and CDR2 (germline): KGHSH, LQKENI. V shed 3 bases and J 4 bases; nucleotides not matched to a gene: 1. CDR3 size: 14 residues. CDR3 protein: CASSPGTGYNEQFF. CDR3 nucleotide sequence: TGTGCCAGCTCACCCGGGACAGGGTACAATGAGCAGTTCTTC.

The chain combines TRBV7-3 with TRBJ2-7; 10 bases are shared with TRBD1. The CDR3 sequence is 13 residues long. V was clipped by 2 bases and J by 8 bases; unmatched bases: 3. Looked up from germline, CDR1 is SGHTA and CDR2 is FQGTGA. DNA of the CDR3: TGTGCCAGCAGCTTAGCGGGACAGGGGAAGCAGTACTTC. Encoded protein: CASSLAGQGKQYF. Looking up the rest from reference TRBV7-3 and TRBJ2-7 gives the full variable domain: GAGVSQTPSNKVTEKGKYVELRCDPISGHTALYWYRQSLGQGPEFLIYFQGTGAADDSGLPNDRFFAVRPEGSVSTLKIQRTERGDSAVYLCASSLAGQGKQYFGPGTRLTVT.

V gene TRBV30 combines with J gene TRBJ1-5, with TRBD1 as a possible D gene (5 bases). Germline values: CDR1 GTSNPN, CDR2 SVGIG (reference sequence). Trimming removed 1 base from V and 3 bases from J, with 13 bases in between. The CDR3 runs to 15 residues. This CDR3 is CAWSGQTGTNQPQHF. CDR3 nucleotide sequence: TGTGCCTGGAGTGGCCAAACAGGTACCAATCAGCCCCAGCATTTT.